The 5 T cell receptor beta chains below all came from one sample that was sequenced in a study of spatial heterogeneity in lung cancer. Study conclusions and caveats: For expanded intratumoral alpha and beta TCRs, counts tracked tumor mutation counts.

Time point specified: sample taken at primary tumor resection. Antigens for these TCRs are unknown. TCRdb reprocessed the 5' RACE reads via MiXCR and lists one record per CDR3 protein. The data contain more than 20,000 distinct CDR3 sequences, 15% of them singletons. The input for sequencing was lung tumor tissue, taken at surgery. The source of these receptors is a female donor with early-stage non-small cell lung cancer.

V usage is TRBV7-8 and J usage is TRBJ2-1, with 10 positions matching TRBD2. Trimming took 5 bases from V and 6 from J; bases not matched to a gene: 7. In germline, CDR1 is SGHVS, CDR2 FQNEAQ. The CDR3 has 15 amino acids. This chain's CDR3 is CASSVNSGRFNEQFF. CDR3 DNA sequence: TGTGCCAGCAGCGTTAATAGCGGGAGGTTCAATGAGCAGTTCTTC.

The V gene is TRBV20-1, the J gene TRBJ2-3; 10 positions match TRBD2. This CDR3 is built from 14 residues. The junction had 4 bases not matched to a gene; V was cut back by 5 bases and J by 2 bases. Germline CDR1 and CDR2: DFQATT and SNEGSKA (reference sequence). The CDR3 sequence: CSARLAGSTDTQYF. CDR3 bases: TGCAGTGCTCGACTAGCGGGCTCCACAGATACGCAGTATTTT.

In DNA, the CDR3 is TGCGCCAGCAGCTTGGTTAGCGACACCGGGGAGCTGTTTTTT. It translates to CASSLVSDTGELFF. The chain has TRBV5-1 and TRBJ2-2, with TRBD2 as a possible D gene (5 bases). The germline gives CDR1 SGHRS, CDR2 YFSETQ. CDR3 length: 14 amino acids. The V end was cut by 0 bases, the J end by 3 bases, with 6 bases between.

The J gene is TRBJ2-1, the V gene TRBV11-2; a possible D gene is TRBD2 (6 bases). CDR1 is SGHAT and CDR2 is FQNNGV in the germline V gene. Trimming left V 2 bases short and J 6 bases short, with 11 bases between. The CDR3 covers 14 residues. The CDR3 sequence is CASSLWRDGNEQFF. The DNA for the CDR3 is TGTGCCAGCAGCTTATGGCGGGACGGCAATGAGCAGTTCTTC.

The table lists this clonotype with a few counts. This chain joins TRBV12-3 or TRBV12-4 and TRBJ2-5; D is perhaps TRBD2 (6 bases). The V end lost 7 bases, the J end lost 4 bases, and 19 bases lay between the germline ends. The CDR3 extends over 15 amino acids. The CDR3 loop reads CASTYDGGRRETQYF. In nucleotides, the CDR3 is TGTGCCAGCACTTACGACGGAGGGCGGCGAGAGACCCAGTACTTC.